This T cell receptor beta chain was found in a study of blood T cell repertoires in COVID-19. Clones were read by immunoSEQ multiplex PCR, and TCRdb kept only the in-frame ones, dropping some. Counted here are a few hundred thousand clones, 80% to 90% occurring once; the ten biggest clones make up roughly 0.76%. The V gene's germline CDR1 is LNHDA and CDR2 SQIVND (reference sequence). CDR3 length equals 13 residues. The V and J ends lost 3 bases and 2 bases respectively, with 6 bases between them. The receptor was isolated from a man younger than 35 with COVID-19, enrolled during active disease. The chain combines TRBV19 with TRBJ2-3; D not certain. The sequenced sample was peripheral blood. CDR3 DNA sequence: TGTGCCAGTAGTATGGCCATCACAGATACGCAGTATTTT. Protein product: CASSMAITDTQYF.